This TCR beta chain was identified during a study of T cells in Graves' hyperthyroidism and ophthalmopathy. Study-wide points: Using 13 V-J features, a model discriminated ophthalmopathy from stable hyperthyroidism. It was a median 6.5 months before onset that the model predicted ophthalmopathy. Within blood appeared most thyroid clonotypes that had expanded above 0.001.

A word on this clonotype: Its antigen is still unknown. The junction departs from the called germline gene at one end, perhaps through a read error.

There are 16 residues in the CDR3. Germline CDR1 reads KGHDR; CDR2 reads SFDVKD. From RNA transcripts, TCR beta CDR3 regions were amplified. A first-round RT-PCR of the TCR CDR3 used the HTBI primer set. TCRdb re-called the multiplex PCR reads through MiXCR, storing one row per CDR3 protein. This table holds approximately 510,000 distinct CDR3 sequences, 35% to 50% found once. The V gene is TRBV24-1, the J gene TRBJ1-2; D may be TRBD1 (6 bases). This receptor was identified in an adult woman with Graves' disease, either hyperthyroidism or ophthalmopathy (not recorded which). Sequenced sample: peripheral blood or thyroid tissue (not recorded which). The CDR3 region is CATGDSGTSFHYGYTF. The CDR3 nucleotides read TGTGCCACCGGTGACTCAGGGACATCCTTTCACTATGGCTACACCTTC.